This TCR beta chain is from a study of T cells in Graves' hyperthyroidism and ophthalmopathy. Concerning this clonotype itself: Its antigen remains unknown.

The CDR3 has 16 amino acids. V lost 5 bases, J lost 3 bases, and 8 bases stayed unmatched. Per germline, CDR1 MNHNS and CDR2 SASEGT. Newly diagnosed hyperthyroidism patients aged 18 to 65 years had disease lasting under 2 months. PBMCs were derived from 7.5 to 10 ml fresh peripheral blood. The source material, RNA transcripts, was used to amplify TCR beta CDR3 regions. Primed by the HTBI set, a first-round RT-PCR was run on the TCR CDR3. TCRdb analysed the multiplex PCR reads with MiXCR anew, one entry per CDR3 protein. The sample lists about 510,000 distinct CDR3 sequences, approximately 14% seen once, with about 15% in the top ten. Study observations and caveats: Using 13 V-J features, a model discriminated ophthalmopathy from stable hyperthyroidism. Also found in blood were most expanded thyroid clonotypes above 0.001.

Sequencing input: blood. The V call is TRBV6-1, the J call TRBJ2-3; 10 bases align to TRBD2. This receptor was obtained from a woman aged 40 to 50 with Graves' hyperthyroidism. The CDR3 loop reads CASSSPNSGRTDTQYF. In DNA, the CDR3 is TGTGCCAGCAGTTCCCCCAATAGCGGGAGGACAGATACGCAGTATTTT.